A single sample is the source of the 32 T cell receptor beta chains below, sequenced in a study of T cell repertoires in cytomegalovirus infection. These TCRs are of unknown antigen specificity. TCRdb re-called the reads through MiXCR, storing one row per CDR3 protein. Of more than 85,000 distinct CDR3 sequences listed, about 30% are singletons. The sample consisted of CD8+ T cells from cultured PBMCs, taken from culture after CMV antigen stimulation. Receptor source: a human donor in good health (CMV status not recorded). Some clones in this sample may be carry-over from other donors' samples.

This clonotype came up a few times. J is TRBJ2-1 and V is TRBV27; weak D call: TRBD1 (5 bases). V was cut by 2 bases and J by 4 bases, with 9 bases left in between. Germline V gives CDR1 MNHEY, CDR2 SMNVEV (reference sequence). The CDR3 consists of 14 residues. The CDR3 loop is CASSLQGRYNEQFF. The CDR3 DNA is TGTGCCAGCAGTTTACAGGGTAGATACAATGAGCAGTTCTTC.

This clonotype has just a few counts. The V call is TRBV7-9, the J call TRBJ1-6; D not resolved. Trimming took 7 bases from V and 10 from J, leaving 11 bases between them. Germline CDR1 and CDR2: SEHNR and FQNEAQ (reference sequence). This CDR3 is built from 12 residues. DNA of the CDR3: TGTGCCAGCACCAACCCCGGGTCACCCCTCCACTTT. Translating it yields CASTNPGSPLHF.

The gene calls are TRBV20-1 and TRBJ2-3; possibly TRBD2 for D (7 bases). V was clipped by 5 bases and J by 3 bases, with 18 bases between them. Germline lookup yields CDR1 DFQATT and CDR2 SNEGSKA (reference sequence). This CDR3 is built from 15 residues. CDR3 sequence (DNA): TGCAGTGCTGAAGGGGGAGGGGGTTATACAGATACGCAGTATTTT. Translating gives CSAEGGGGYTDTQYF.

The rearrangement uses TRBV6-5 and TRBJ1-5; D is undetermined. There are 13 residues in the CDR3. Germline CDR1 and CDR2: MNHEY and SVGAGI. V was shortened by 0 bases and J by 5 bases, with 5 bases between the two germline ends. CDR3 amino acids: CASSYSGYQPQHF. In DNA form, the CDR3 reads TGTGCCAGCAGTTACTCGGGGTATCAGCCCCAGCATTTT.

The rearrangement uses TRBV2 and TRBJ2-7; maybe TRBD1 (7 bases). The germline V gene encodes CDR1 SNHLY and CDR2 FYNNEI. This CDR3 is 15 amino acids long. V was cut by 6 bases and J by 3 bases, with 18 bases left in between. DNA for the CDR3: TGTGCCAGCAGAGAGGGGAGACAGGGAGGCTACGAGCAGTACTTC. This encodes CASREGRQGGYEQYF.

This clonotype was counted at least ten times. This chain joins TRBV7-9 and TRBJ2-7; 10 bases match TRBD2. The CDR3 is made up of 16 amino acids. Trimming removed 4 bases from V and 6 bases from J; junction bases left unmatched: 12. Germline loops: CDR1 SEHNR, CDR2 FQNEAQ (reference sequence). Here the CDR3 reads CASSSAGTSVGFEQYF. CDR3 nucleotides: TGTGCCAGCAGCTCAGCCGGGACTAGCGTGGGGTTCGAGCAGTACTTC. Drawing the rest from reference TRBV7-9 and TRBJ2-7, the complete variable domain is DTGVSQNPRHKITKRGQNVTFRCDPISEHNRLYWYRQTLGQGPEFLTYFQNEAQLEKSRLLSDRFSAERPKGSFSTLEIQRTEQGDSAMYLCASSSAGTSVGFEQYFGPGTRLTVT.

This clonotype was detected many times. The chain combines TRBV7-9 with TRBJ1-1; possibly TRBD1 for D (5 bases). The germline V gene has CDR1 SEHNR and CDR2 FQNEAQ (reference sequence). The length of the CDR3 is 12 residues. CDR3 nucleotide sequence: TGTGCGGGGGTGTGGATGAACACTGAAGCTTTCTTT. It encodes CAGVWMNTEAFF.

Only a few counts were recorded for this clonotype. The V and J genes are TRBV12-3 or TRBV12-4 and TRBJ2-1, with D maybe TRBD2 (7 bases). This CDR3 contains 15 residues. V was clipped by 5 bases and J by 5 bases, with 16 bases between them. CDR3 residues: CASSRWGGANNEQFF. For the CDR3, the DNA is TGTGCCAGCAGTCGGTGGGGGGGGGCAAACAATGAGCAGTTCTTC.

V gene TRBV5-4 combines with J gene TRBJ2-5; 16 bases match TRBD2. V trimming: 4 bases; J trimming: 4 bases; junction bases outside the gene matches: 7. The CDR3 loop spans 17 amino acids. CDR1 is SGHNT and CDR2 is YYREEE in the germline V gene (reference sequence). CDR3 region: CASSQGLAGGRGETQYF. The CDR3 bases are TGTGCCAGCAGCCAGGGACTAGCGGGGGGGCGTGGAGAGACCCAGTACTTC.

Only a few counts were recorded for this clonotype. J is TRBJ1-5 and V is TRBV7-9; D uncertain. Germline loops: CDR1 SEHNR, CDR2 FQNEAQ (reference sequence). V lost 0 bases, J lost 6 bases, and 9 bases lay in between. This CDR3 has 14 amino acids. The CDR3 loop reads CASSLAEVAQPQHF. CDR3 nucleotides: TGTGCCAGCAGCTTAGCGGAGGTGGCTCAGCCCCAGCATTTT.

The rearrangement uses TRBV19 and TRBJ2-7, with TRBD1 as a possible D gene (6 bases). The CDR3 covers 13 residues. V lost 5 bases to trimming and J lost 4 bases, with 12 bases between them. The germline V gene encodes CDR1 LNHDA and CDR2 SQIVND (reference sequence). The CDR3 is CASSFGQLYEQYF. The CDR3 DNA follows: TGTGCCAGTAGTTTCGGACAGCTGTACGAGCAGTACTTC. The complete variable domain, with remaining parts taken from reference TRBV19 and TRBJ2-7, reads DGGITQSPKYLFRKEGQNVTLSCEQNLNHDAMYWYRQDPGQGLRLIYYSQIVNDFQKGDIAEGYSVSREKKESFPLTVTSAQKNPTAFYLCASSFGQLYEQYFGPGTRLTVT.

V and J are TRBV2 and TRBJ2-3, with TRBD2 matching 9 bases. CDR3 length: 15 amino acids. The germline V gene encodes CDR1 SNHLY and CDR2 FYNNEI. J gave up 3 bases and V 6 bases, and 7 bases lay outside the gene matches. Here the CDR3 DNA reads TGTGCCAGCAGGGATCTGGGACTAGCAACAGATACGCAGTATTTT. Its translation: CASRDLGLATDTQYF.

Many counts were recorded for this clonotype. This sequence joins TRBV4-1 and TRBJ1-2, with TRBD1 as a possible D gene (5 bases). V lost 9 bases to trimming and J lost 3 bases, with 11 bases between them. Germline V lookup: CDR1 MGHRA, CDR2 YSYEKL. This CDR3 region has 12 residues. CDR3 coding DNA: TGCGCCAGTCTAGGAGGGGACTATGGCTACACCTTC. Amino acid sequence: CASLGGDYGYTF.

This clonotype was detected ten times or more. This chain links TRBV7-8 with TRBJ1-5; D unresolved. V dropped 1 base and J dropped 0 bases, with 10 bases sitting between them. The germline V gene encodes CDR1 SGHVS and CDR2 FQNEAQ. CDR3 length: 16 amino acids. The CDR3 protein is CASSLEDIDSNQPQHF. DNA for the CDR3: TGTGCCAGCAGCTTAGAAGACATTGATAGCAATCAGCCCCAGCATTTT.

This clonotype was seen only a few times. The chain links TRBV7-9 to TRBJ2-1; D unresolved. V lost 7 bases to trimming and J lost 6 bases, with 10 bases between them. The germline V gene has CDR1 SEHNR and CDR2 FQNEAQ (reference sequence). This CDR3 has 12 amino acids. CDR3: CASNRPPNEQFF. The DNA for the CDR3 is TGTGCCAGCAACCGACCGCCCAATGAGCAGTTCTTC. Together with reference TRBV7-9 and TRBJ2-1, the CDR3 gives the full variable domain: DTGVSQNPRHKITKRGQNVTFRCDPISEHNRLYWYRQTLGQGPEFLTYFQNEAQLEKSRLLSDRFSAERPKGSFSTLEIQRTEQGDSAMYLCASNRPPNEQFFGPGTRLTVL.

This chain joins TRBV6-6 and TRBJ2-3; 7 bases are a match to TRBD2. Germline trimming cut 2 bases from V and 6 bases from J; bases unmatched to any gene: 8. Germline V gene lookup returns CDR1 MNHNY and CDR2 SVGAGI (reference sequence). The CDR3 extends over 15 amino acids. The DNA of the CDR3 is TGTGCCAGCAGTTACCAGAGCGGGGCAGGGGATACGCAGTATTTT. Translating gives CASSYQSGAGDTQYF.

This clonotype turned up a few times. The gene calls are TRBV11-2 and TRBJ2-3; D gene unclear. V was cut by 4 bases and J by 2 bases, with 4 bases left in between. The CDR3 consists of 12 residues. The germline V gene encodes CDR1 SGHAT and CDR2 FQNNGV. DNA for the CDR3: TGTGCCAGCAGCTGGATCACAGATACGCAGTATTTT. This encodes CASSWITDTQYF.

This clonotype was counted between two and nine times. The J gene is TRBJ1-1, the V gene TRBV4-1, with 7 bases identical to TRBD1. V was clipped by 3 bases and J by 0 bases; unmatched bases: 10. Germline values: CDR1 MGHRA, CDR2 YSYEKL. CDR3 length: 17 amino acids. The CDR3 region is CASSQAPSGQMNTEAFF. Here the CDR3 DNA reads TGCGCCAGCAGCCAGGCTCCCTCGGGACAGATGAACACTGAAGCTTTCTTT.

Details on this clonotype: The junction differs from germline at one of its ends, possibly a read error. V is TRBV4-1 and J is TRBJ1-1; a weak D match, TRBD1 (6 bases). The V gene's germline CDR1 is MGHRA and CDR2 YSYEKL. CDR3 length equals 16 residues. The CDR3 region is CAGSQEGGNHNTEAFF. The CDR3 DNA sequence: TGCGCCGGCAGCCAAGAAGGGGGAAACCATAACACTGAAGCTTTCTTT.

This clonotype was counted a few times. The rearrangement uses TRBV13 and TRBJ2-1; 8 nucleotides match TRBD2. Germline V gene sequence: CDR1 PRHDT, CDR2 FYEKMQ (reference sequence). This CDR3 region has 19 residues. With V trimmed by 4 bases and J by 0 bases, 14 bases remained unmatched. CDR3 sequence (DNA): TGTGCCAGCAGCTCCACCCGACTAGCGCCAACACGCTCCTACAATGAGCAGTTCTTC. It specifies CASSSTRLAPTRSYNEQFF.

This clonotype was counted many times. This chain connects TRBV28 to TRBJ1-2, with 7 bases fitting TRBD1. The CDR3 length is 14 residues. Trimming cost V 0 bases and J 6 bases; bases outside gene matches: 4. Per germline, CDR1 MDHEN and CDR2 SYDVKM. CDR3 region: CASSLWRQGNGYTF. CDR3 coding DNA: TGTGCCAGCAGTTTATGGCGACAGGGAAATGGCTACACCTTC.

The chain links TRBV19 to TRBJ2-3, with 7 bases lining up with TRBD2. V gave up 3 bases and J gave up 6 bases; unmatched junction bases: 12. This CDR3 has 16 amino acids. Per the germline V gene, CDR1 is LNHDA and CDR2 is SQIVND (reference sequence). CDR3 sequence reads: CASSIGSGQLVDTQYF. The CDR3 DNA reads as TGTGCCAGTAGTATTGGTAGCGGGCAACTCGTTGATACGCAGTATTTT.

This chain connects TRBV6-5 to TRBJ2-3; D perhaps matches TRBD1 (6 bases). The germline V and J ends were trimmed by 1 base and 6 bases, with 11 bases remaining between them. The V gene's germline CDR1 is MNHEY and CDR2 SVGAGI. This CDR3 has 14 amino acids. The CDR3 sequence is CASSYLGAGDTQYF. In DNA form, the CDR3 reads TGTGCCAGCAGTTACTTGGGGGCAGGGGATACGCAGTATTTT.

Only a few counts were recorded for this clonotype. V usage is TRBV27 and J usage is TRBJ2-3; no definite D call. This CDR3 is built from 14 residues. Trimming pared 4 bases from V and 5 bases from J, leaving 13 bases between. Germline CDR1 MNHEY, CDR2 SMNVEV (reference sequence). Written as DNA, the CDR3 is TGTGCCAGCAGTTGGGCAAGGAGTGTAGATACGCAGTATTTT. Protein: CASSWARSVDTQYF.

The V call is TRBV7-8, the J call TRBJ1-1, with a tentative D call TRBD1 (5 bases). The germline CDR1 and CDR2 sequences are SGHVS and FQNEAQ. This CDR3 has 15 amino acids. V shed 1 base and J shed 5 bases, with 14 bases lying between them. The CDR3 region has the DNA TGTGCCAGCAGCTTAGGGGGGGTTGGAGTAACTGAAGCTTTCTTT. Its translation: CASSLGGVGVTEAFF.

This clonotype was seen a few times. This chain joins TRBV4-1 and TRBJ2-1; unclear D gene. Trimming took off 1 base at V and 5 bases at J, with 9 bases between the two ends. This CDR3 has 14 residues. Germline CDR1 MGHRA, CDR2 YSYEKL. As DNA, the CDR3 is TGCGCCAGCAGCCAAGCTTCCCTTGACAATGAGCAGTTCTTC. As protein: CASSQASLDNEQFF.

CDR3 loop: CASSLVEGGETQYF. CDR3 DNA sequence: TGTGCCAGCAGTTTAGTAGAGGGAGGGGAGACCCAGTACTTC. The V call is TRBV12-3 or TRBV12-4, the J call TRBJ2-5; 7 positions match TRBD2. The ends lost 1 base at V and 5 bases at J; junction bases unmatched: 4. This CDR3 is 14 amino acids long.

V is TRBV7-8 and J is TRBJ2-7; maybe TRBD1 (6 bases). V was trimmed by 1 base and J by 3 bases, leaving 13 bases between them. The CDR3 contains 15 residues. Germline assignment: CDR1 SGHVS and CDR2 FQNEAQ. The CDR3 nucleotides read TGTGCCAGCAGCTTAGTTGGGGGCTTGGACTACGAGCAGTACTTC. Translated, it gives CASSLVGGLDYEQYF.

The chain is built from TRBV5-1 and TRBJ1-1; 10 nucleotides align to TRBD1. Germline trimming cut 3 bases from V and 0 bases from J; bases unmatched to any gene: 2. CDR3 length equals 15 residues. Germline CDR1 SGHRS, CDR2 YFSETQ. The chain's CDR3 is CASSWDRGMNTEAFF. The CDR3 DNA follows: TGCGCCAGCAGCTGGGACAGGGGAATGAACACTGAAGCTTTCTTT.

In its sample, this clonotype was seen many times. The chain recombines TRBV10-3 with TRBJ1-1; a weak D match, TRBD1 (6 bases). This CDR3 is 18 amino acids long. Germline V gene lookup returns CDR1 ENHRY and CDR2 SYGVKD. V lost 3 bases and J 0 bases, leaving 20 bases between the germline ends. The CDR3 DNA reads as TGTGCCATCAGTGAAAGGGCAGGGGACCTGACCATGAACACTGAAGCTTTCTTT. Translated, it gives CAISERAGDLTMNTEAFF.

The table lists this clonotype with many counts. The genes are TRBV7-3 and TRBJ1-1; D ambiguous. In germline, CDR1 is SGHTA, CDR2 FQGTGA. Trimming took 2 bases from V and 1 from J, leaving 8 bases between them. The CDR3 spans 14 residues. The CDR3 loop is CASSLYAGNTEAFF. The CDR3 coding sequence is TGTGCCAGCAGCTTATATGCAGGGAACACTGAAGCTTTCTTT.

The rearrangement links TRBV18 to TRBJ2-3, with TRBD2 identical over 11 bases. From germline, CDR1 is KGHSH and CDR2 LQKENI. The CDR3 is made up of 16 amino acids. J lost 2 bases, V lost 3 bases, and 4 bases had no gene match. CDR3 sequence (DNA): TGTGCCAGCTCACCTAGCGGGGGGGCGTACACAGATACGCAGTATTTT. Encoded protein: CASSPSGGAYTDTQYF.